Sequencing of this TCR beta chain was carried out in a study of blood T cell repertoires in COVID-19. This clone came up once. The CDR3 length is 15 residues. The germline V and J ends were trimmed by 3 bases and 3 bases, with 14 bases remaining between them. Looked up from germline, CDR1 is SGDLS and CDR2 is YYNGEE. Profiled with immunoSEQ multiplex PCR; TCRdb holds only in-frame clones, not every one. Here the sample spans 250,000 or so clones, more than 65% being singletons. The rearrangement joins TRBV9 to TRBJ2-3; tentative D call: TRBD2 (5 bases). This receptor was identified in a man aged 45 to 65 who had recovered from COVID-19. Sequencing used PBMCs or T cells enriched from blood (not recorded which). CDR3 bases: TGTGCCAGCAGCGAGGAGGACCGCACAACAGATACGCAGTATTTT. Translated: CASSEEDRTTDTQYF.